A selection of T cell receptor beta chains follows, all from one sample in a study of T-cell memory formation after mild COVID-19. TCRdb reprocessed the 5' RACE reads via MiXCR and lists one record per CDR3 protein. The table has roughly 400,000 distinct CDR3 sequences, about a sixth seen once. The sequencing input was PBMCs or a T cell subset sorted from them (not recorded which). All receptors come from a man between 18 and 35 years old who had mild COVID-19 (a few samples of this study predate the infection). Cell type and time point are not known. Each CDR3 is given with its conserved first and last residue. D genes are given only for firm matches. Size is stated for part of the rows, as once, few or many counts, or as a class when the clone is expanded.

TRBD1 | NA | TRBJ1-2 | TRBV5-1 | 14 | TGCGCCAGCAGCGCCCAAGACAGGGCCGGTGGCTACACCTTC | CASSAQDRAGGYTF
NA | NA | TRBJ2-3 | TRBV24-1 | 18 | TGTGCCACCAGTGATATGGGGGCCGACAGGGAGGTAACAGATACGCAGTATTTT | CATSDMGADREVTDTQYF
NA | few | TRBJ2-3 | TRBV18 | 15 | TGTGCCAGCTCTCGAGAGGGGGGCCACGCAGATACGCAGTATTTT | CASSREGGHADTQYF
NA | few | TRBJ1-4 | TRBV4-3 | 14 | TGCGCCAGCAGCCAAGGGCACAGGGACGAAAAACTGTTTTTT | CASSQGHRDEKLFF
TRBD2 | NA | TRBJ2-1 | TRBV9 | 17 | TGTGCCAGCAGCCTCAGACTAGCGGGGGGGATCTACAATGAGCAGTTCTTC | CASSLRLAGGIYNEQFF
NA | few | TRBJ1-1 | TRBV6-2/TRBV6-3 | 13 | TGTGCCAGCAGTCACAAGGAAAACACTGAAGCTTTCTTT | CASSHKENTEAFF
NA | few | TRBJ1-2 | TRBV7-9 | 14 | TGTGCCAGCAGCTCGGGCCCCGGGGACTATGGCTACACCTTC | CASSSGPGDYGYTF
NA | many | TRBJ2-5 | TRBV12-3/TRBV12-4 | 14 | TGTGCCAGCAGTTTAAAGGGGTCTCGGGAGACCCAGTACTTC | CASSLKGSRETQYF
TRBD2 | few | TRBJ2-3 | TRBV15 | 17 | TGTGCCACCAGCTCCCCCTGGGCGGGGGAAGGCACAGATACGCAGTATTTT | CATSSPWAGEGTDTQYF
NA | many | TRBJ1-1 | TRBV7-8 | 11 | TGTGCCACCTCTACGAACACTGAAGCTTTCTTT | CATSTNTEAFF
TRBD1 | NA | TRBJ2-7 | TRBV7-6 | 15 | TGTGCCAGCAGCTTATACAGGGGGAGCGCCTACGAGCAGTACTTC | CASSLYRGSAYEQYF
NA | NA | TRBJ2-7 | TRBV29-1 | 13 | TGCAGCGTTAACGCGGCAGGAAATTACGAGCAGTACTTC | CSVNAAGNYEQYF
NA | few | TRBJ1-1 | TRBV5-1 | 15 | TGCGCCAGCAGCTTGGGCTTCGTTGTGAACACTGAAGCTTTCTTT | CASSLGFVVNTEAFF
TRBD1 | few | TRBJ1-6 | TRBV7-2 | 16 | TGTGCCAGCAGCTCATTACCGGGACAGGGTCCTTCACCCCTCCACTTT | CASSSLPGQGPSPLHF
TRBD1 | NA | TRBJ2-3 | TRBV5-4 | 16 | TGTGCCAGCAGCTTGGGTGGACAGGGTAGGATAGATACGCAGTATTTT | CASSLGGQGRIDTQYF
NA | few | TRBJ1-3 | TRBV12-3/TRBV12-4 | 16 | TGTGCCAGCAGTTTTGGGACGGGCCGCTCTGGAAACACCATATATTTT | CASSFGTGRSGNTIYF
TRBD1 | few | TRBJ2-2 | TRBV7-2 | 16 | TGTGCCAGCAGCCGGTTGGGACAGGGACCCACCGGGGAGCTGTTTTTT | CASSRLGQGPTGELFF
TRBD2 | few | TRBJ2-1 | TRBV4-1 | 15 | TGCGCCAGCAGCTCAATTAGCGGGGGTTACAATGAGCAGTTCTTC | CASSSISGGYNEQFF
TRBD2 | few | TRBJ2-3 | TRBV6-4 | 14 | TGTGCCAGCAGTCGCGGGGGGGCCCAAGATACGCAGTATTTT | CASSRGGAQDTQYF
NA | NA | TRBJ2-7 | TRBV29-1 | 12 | TGCAGCGTTGAGGTTTCGGGGAACGAGCAGTACTTC | CSVEVSGNEQYF
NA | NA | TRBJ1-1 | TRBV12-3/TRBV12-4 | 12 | TGTGCCAGCAGTTTTACCCACAAGGAAGCTTTCTTT | CASSFTHKEAFF
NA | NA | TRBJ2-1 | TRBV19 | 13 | TGTGCCAGTAGTTGGGCGGTAGACAATGAGCAGTTCTTC | CASSWAVDNEQFF
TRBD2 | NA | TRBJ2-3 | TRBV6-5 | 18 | TGTGCCAGCAGCCGACTAGCGGGGGGAACCAGCCCCACAGATACGCAGTATTTT | CASSRLAGGTSPTDTQYF
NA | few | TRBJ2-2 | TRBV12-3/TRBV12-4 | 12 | TGTGCCAGCAGGCGAGGGGCCGGGGAGCTGTTTTTT | CASRRGAGELFF
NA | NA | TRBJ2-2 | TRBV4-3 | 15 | TGCGCCAGCAGCCAAGGCGGGGCCTACACCGGGGAGCTGTTTTTT | CASSQGGAYTGELFF
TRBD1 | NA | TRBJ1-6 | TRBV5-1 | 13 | TGCGCCAGCAGCCCCGGACAGGATTCACCCCTCCACTTT | CASSPGQDSPLHF
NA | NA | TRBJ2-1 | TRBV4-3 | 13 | TGCGCCAGCAGCCAAGATCTGTACAATGAGCAGTTCTTC | CASSQDLYNEQFF
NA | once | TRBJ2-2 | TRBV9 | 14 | TGTGCCAGCAGCGTCCAGGGGAACACCGGGGAGCTGTTTTTT | CASSVQGNTGELFF
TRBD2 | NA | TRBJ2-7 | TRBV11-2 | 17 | TGTGCCAGCAGCTCCAGACTAGCGGGGGGCTTCTCCTACGAGCAGTACTTC | CASSSRLAGGFSYEQYF
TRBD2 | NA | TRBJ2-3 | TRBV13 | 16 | TGTGCCAGCAGCTTAACGACTAGCGGGGGACCAGATACGCAGTATTTT | CASSLTTSGGPDTQYF
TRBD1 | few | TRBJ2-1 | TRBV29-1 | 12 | TGCAGCGCCGGGACAGGTTCCAATGAGCAGTTCTTC | CSAGTGSNEQFF
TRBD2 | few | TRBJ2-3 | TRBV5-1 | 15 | TGCGCCAGCAGCGCCACTAGCGGGGTTCCAGATACGCAGTATTTT | CASSATSGVPDTQYF
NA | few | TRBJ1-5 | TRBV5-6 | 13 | TGTGCCAGCAGCTCCGCAGGGTCTCGGCCCCAGCATTTT | CASSSAGSRPQHF
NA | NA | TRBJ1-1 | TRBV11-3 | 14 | TGTGCCAGCAGCTTGGATTTGGAGCGGGAGGGAGCTTTCTTT | CASSLDLEREGAFF
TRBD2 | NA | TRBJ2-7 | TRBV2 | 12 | TGTGCCAGCAGTGCGACAGCGGGGGAGCAGTACTTC | CASSATAGEQYF
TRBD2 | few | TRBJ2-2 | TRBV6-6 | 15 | TGTGCCAGCAGTTACGTTCCCGGGGGGTCCGGGGAGCTGTTTTTT | CASSYVPGGSGELFF
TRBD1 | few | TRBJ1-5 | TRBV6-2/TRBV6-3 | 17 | TGTGCCAGCAGTTACAGACCGGGACAGGGGTACAATCAGCCCCAGCATTTT | CASSYRPGQGYNQPQHF
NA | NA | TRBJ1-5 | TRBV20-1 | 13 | TGCAGTGCTAGAGATCGGGGAGAGCAGCCCCAGCATTTT | CSARDRGEQPQHF
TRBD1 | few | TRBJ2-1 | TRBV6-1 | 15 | TGTGCCAGCAGTGGAACCATCGGGGGACAGGGTGAGCAGTTCTTC | CASSGTIGGQGEQFF
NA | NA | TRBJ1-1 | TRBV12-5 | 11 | TGTGCTAGTGAGGGGTCCGCTGAAGCTTTCTTT | CASEGSAEAFF
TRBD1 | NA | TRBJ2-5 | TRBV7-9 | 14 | TGTGCCAGCAGCCCCACAGGGGGCGGGGAGACCCAGTACTTC | CASSPTGGGETQYF
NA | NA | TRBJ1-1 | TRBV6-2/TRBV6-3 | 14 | TGTGCCAGCAGTTACCGGCCAGGATATTATGAAGCTTTCTTT | CASSYRPGYYEAFF
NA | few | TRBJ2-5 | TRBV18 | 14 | TGTGCCAGCTCACCACGAAGGGGAACGGAGACCCAGTACTTC | CASSPRRGTETQYF
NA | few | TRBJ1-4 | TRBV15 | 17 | TGTGCCACCAGCAGCGGACTGAACAGGGCCTTTAATGAAAAACTGTTTTTT | CATSSGLNRAFNEKLFF
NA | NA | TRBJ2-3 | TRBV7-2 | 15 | TGTGCCAGCAGCTTAGCGGGAGTAGACACAGATACGCAGTATTTT | CASSLAGVDTDTQYF
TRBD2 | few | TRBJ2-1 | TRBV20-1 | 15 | TGCAGTGCTAGAGACCTCCCTAGCGGGGGCGATGAGCAGTTCTTC | CSARDLPSGGDEQFF
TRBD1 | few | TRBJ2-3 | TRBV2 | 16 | TGTGCCAGCACCATTACAGGGGCCTCATACACAGATACGCAGTATTTT | CASTITGASYTDTQYF
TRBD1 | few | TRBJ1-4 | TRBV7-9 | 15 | TGTGCCAGCAGCCGTGGACAGGGAGGGTATGAAAAACTGTTTTTT | CASSRGQGGYEKLFF
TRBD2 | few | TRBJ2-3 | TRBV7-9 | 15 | TGTGCCAGCAGCCTTGGACTAGTGGGCACAGATACGCAGTATTTT | CASSLGLVGTDTQYF
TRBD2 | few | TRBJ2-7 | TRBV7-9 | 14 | TGTGCCAGCAGCTGGGGGGGGAGCTCCTACGAGCAGTACTTC | CASSWGGSSYEQYF
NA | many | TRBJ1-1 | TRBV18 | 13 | TGTGCCAGCTCAGACCAGGCGAACACTGAAGCTTTCTTT | CASSDQANTEAFF
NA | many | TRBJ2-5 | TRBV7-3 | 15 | TGTGCCAGCAGCCTAGGCCCGGGCGTTGGAGAGACCCAGTACTTC | CASSLGPGVGETQYF
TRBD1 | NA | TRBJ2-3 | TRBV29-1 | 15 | TGCAGCGTTGAACCTACGGGACAGCTCACAGATACGCAGTATTTT | CSVEPTGQLTDTQYF
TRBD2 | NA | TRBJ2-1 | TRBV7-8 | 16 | TGTGCCAGCAGCTTACTTGGCGGGGGGGCGTACAATGAGCAGTTCTTC | CASSLLGGGAYNEQFF
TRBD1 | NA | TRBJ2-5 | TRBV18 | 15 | TGTGCCAGCTCACCAAGGACAGGGAAAGGAGAGACCCAGTACTTC | CASSPRTGKGETQYF
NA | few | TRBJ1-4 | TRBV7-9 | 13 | TGTGCCAGCAGCTGGGTGCCGAATGAAAAACTGTTTTTT | CASSWVPNEKLFF
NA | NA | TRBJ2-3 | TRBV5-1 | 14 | TGCGCCAGCAGCCGGGGACCTACCACAGATACGCAGTATTTT | CASSRGPTTDTQYF
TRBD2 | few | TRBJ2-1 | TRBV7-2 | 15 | TGTGCCAGCAGCTGGGGACTAGCGGGGGGGCAGGAGCAGTTCTTC | CASSWGLAGGQEQFF